The present T cell receptor beta chain was sequenced within a study of blood T cell repertoires in COVID-19. Study information: The United States, Italy and Spain provided the acute and convalescent COVID-19 samples. T cells, B-cell-depleted T cells, or PBMCs provided the cDNA or gDNA that served as material.

The assay was immunoSEQ multiplex PCR, and TCRdb's table has in-frame clones only and misses some. The sample contains roughly 94,000 clones, 84% of which appear only once. With V trimmed by 4 bases and J by 7 bases, 17 bases remained unmatched. The V gene's germline CDR1 is LNHDA and CDR2 SQIVND (reference sequence). This CDR3 has 18 residues. The chain links TRBV19 to TRBJ1-5, with 9 bases lining up with TRBD1. Sequencing input: peripheral blood. This TCR derives from a man between 60 and 75 years old with acute or convalescent COVID-19. This chain's CDR3 is CASSTKPGQGVGLQPQHF. The CDR3 DNA reads as TGTGCCAGTAGTACTAAACCGGGACAGGGTGTTGGGTTACAGCCCCAGCATTTT.